Sequencing of this T cell receptor beta chain was carried out in a study of blood T cells in healthy people across ages. Findings and limits, study-wide: Calculation of diversity from one million T cells yielded estimates considered to be underestimates. Naive CD4+ cells and diversity were both higher in long-lived donors than in aged donors.

Sample-barcoded 5' priming and a J-beta primer mix drove a second PCR of roughly 6 to 12 cycles. Each sample provided no less than 2.5 million CDR3-containing paired-end reads. TCRdb re-analysed the 5' RACE reads in MiXCR, keeping a single row per CDR3 protein. The sample contains about 1,800,000 distinct CDR3 sequences, roughly 28% of which appear only once. Germline CDR1 SGHTA, CDR2 FQGNSA. The ends were cut back, 5 bases at V and 2 bases at J, with 13 bases in the middle. This CDR3 comprises 14 residues. Note on this clonotype: Its antigen is unknown.

The sequenced material came from blood. This clonotype was sampled from a woman aged 25 to 39 in good health. The chain uses TRBV7-2 and TRBJ2-7; no firm D call. The CDR3 DNA reads TGTGCCAGCAGCCAAAGAAACGGGCCCTACGAGCAGTACTTC. Its protein product is CASSQRNGPYEQYF.